The 14 T cell receptor beta chains presented below share a single source sample, sequenced in a study of blood T cells in healthy people across ages. PCR was performed a second time for roughly 7 to 12 cycles using a sample-barcoded 5' primer and a J-beta primer mix. MiXCR, run by TCRdb on the 5' RACE reads, gives a single entry per CDR3 protein. The table shows hundreds of thousands of distinct CDR3 sequences, with roughly 44% occurring only once. Input material: blood. The receptors shown here come from a man in his 60s in good health.

The J gene is TRBJ2-2, the V gene TRBV11-3, with 7 bases fitting TRBD2. The CDR3 is made up of 14 amino acids. V dropped 0 bases and J dropped 6; count of bases not matched to a gene: 1. Germline-derived CDR1 and CDR2 are SGHNT and YENEEA. CDR3 nucleotide sequence: TGTGCCAGCAGCTTAGAACTAGCGTCCGGGGAGCTGTTTTTT. Its protein is CASSLELASGELFF.

In DNA form, the CDR3 reads TGTGCCAGCAAGTTACCTCGCTCTGGAAACACCATATATTTT. It encodes CASKLPRSGNTIYF. This chain joins TRBV6-2 or TRBV6-3 and TRBJ1-3; the D is unclear. The CDR3 has 14 amino acids. Germline loops: CDR1 MNHEY, CDR2 SVGEGT. The V end lost 7 bases, the J end lost 0 bases, and 10 bases lay between the germline ends.

This clonotype was seen only a few times. For the CDR3, the DNA is TGCAGTGCTAGGGACTCCTCCTACAATGAGCAGTACTTC. This encodes CSARDSSYNEQYF. J is TRBJ2-1 and V is TRBV20-1, with D perhaps TRBD2 (5 bases). Judging by the DNA end, TRBJ2-7 fits better; the J call may be wrong. Germline V gives CDR1 DFQATT, CDR2 SNEGSKA (reference sequence). The CDR3 spans 13 residues.

The gene calls are TRBV10-3 and TRBJ2-1; D might be TRBD1 or TRBD2, each matching 6 bases. The CDR3 loop spans 14 amino acids. V dropped 8 bases and J dropped 0 bases, with 11 bases sitting between them. Per the germline V gene, CDR1 is ENHRY and CDR2 is SYGVKD. CDR3 protein: CAISKGGSYNEQFF. The CDR3 nucleotides read TGTGCCATCTCAAAGGGGGGCTCCTACAATGAGCAGTTCTTC.

The rearrangement uses TRBV3-1 and TRBJ1-6; 7 bases map to TRBD1. Losses at the gene ends were 1 base for V and 11 bases for J; bases not matched to a gene: 8. Germline CDR1 LGHDT, CDR2 YNNKEL (reference sequence). The CDR3 spans 15 residues. DNA of the CDR3: TGTGCCAGCAGCCAAGGCCGACAGGGACGGGCACCCCTCCACTTT. As protein: CASSQGRQGRAPLHF.

This clonotype appeared a single time. One end of the junction is discordant with germline, which a read error may explain. This chain uses TRBV4-1 with TRBJ2-1; 7 bases align to TRBD2. The CDR3 is made up of 17 amino acids. Germline lookup yields CDR1 MGHRA and CDR2 YSYEKL. CDR3 loop: CAGSQDVGGITYNEQFF. CDR3 sequence (DNA): TGCGCCGGCAGCCAAGATGTGGGAGGGATTACCTACAATGAGCAGTTCTTC.

CDR3 in DNA: TGTGCCAGCAGCACCGGGACAGAAATATTACTGTACGAGCAGTACTTC. It is translated as CASSTGTEILLYEQYF. V is TRBV6-6 and J is TRBJ2-7; 7 nucleotides line up with TRBD1. The CDR3 consists of 16 residues. The junction had 15 bases not matched to a gene; V was cut back by 6 bases and J by 4 bases. Germline V gene lookup returns CDR1 MNHNY and CDR2 SVGAGI (reference sequence).

The sample holds many counts of this clonotype. V usage is TRBV6-1 and J usage is TRBJ1-1; TRBD1 aligns across 9 bases. Trimming at V came to 5 bases and at J to 3 bases, leaving 4 bases not matched to a gene. The germline gives CDR1 MNHNS, CDR2 SASEGT. The CDR3 is 14 residues long. CDR3 sequence: CASSQDRGDTEAFF. In DNA, the CDR3 is TGTGCCAGCAGTCAGGACAGGGGAGACACTGAAGCTTTCTTT.

This chain connects TRBV6-2 or TRBV6-3 to TRBJ2-5, with D tentatively TRBD1 (5 bases). Germline V gives CDR1 MNHEY, CDR2 SVGEGT. The V and J ends lost 6 bases and 2 bases respectively, with 10 bases between them. CDR3 length equals 13 residues. CDR3 protein: CASRRTRQETQYF. CDR3 DNA sequence: TGTGCCAGCAGAAGGACACGACAAGAGACCCAGTACTTC.

The rearrangement links TRBV7-2 to TRBJ2-1, with 10 bases aligning to TRBD2. The CDR3 has 16 amino acids. Germline CDR1 SGHTA, CDR2 FQGNSA. J lost 4 bases, V lost 4 bases, and 7 bases had no gene match. DNA of the CDR3: TGTGCCAGCAGCTCAAATAGCGGGGGGACTTACAATGAGCAGTTCTTC. It translates to CASSSNSGGTYNEQFF.

The chain employs TRBV7-9 and TRBJ1-2, with D uncertain. This CDR3 is 16 amino acids long. Trimming removed 5 bases from V and 0 bases from J, with 16 bases in between. Germline V lookup: CDR1 SEHNR, CDR2 FQNEAQ (reference sequence). The CDR3: CASSPRVGRTNYGYTF. The CDR3 DNA is TGTGCCAGCAGCCCTAGGGTCGGGAGAACTAACTATGGCTACACCTTC.

The chain uses TRBV7-9 and TRBJ2-7; D gene uncertain. V lost 5 bases to trimming and J lost 0 bases, with 11 bases between them. CDR1 is SEHNR and CDR2 is FQNEAQ in the germline V gene (reference sequence). CDR3 length equals 14 residues. The CDR3 DNA sequence: TGTGCCAGCAGCGTAGTTGGGAACTCCTACGAGCAGTACTTC. Its translation: CASSVVGNSYEQYF.

The J gene is TRBJ2-2, the V gene TRBV29-1; possibly TRBD1 for D (6 bases). Germline lookup yields CDR1 SQVTM and CDR2 ANQGSEA. The V end lost 4 bases, the J end lost 3 bases, and 9 bases lay between the germline ends. The CDR3 extends over 13 amino acids. The CDR3 region is CSVGGPDTGELFF. The CDR3, as DNA: TGCAGCGTTGGGGGGCCCGACACCGGGGAGCTGTTTTTT.

V gene TRBV27 combines with J gene TRBJ2-7, with D possibly being TRBD2 (7 bases). The germline V gene has CDR1 MNHEY and CDR2 SMNVEV (reference sequence). Trimming stripped 6 bases from V and 7 bases from J, with 25 bases between. There are 16 residues in the CDR3. CDR3 DNA sequence: TGTGCCAGCAGGGACTCTGGGGGGGCCGGATACAATGAGCAGTACTTC. Its translation is CASRDSGGAGYNEQYF.